Listed below are T cell receptor beta chains from one sample, sequenced in a study of cytomegalovirus exposure and HLA in healthy donors. Repertoires were generated with immunoSEQ multiplex PCR, while TCRdb's copy carries only in-frame clones and drops some. The sample holds about 170,000 clones, approximately 83% seen once. The sequenced material came from PBMCs. The receptors were gathered from a boy aged 2-15 years in good health and CMV-seronegative. Both conserved end residues are trimmed from each CDR3. Expanded clones get a size class; other rows say once, few or many, or leave the size out.

cdr3_length: 12
clone_size: -
v_call: TRBV18
cdr3_aa: ASSQLQENTEAF

cdr3_length: 15
clone_size: few
v_call: TRBV1
cdr3_aa: TSSQLFSGMGPFEQY

cdr3_length: 13
clone_size: -
v_call: TRBV30
cdr3_aa: AWRVHNRGYTEAF

cdr3_length: 12
clone_size: -
v_call: TRBV18
cdr3_aa: ASSPEGFAGELF

cdr3_length: 15
clone_size: -
v_call: TRBV21-1
cdr3_aa: ASSKGIGTGSLRGYT

cdr3_length: 11
clone_size: once
v_call: TRBV5-1
cdr3_aa: ASSWGPNQPQH

cdr3_length: 10
clone_size: -
v_call: TRBV7-9
cdr3_aa: ASSSNRRQLY

cdr3_length: 15
clone_size: -
v_call: TRBV7-9
cdr3_aa: ASSLVVATVYNSPLH

cdr3_length: 13
clone_size: few
v_call: TRBV27
cdr3_aa: ASSPQGGANTEAF

cdr3_length: 14
clone_size: once
v_call: TRBV7-2
cdr3_aa: ASSLGSGLYTGELF

cdr3_length: 9
clone_size: -
v_call: TRBV20-1
cdr3_aa: SASSGIGQY

cdr3_length: 13
clone_size: -
v_call: TRBV6-6
cdr3_aa: ASSYLLPPGGELF

cdr3_length: 13
clone_size: -
v_call: TRBV2
cdr3_aa: ASSYGQGAHYGYT

cdr3_length: 14
clone_size: -
v_call: TRBV6-6
cdr3_aa: ASSYSPPVGAGELF

cdr3_length: 12
clone_size: -
v_call: TRBV5-1
cdr3_aa: ASSLDRGLGGYT

cdr3_length: 11
clone_size: -
v_call: TRBV5-1
cdr3_aa: ASGDSLGGEKY

cdr3_length: 11
clone_size: -
v_call: TRBV4-2
cdr3_aa: ASSPAGGDEQF

cdr3_length: 14
clone_size: once
v_call: TRBV2
cdr3_aa: ASSEAYGGGTDTQY

cdr3_length: 12
clone_size: -
v_call: TRBV7-2
cdr3_aa: ASSLGQTNQPQH

cdr3_length: 12
clone_size: -
v_call: TRBV2
cdr3_aa: ASSLGLQNTEAF

cdr3_length: 16
clone_size: -
v_call: TRBV6-9
cdr3_aa: AIKQLSGSPLGVGEQY

cdr3_length: 13
clone_size: -
v_call: TRBV5-6
cdr3_aa: ASSQGARLPGELF

cdr3_length: 13
clone_size: -
v_call: TRBV5-1
cdr3_aa: ASSPQGQMNTEAF

cdr3_length: 14
clone_size: -
v_call: TRBV2
cdr3_aa: ASSVTGVLLGNTIY

cdr3_length: 13
clone_size: -
v_call: TRBV5-1
cdr3_aa: ASTPLTGGFYGYT

cdr3_length: 13
clone_size: few
v_call: TRBV19
cdr3_aa: ASSILGQGGTEAF

cdr3_length: 12
clone_size: -
v_call: TRBV11-3
cdr3_aa: ASSLGAGADTQY

cdr3_length: 12
clone_size: once
v_call: TRBV19
cdr3_aa: ASSLRGLDEKLF